This is a list of T cell receptor beta chains from one sample in a study of regulatory T cells in long-lasting Graves disease. TCRdb re-derived calls from the multiplex PCR reads in MiXCR, one entry per CDR3 protein. The sample has about half a million distinct CDR3 sequences, approximately 23% seen once. This material consisted of peripheral blood mononuclear cells (PBMCs), taken when the disease was refractory, from a patient treated with antithyroid drugs. The source of these receptors is a female donor with Graves disease. Both conserved end residues are part of each CDR3. D genes are given only for firm matches. Clone size is shown for a subset of rows, as once, few, many or a class of expanded clone.

J,V,D,size,DNA,CDR3
TRBJ2-7,TRBV29-1,NA,many,TGCAGCGCCTCGGGGCCCAAACCGGGGGAGCAGTACTTC,CSASGPKPGEQYF
TRBJ1-6,TRBV30,TRBD1,few,TGTGCCTGGAGTGTAGACAGGGTAGCCTCACCCCTCCACTTT,CAWSVDRVASPLHF
TRBJ1-3,TRBV11-2,NA,few,TGTGCCAGCAGCCCAAGACTGACCTCTGGAAACACCATATATTTT,CASSPRLTSGNTIYF
TRBJ1-3,TRBV2,NA,many,TGTGCCAGCAGTCTAGGCTTTTCTGGAAACACCATATATTTT,CASSLGFSGNTIYF
TRBJ2-7,TRBV30,TRBD1,NA,TGTGCCTGGAGTGGAGGACAGGAAGGCGAGCAGTACTTC,CAWSGGQEGEQYF
TRBJ1-4,TRBV19,NA,few,TGTGCCAGTAAGGGAGGATTGTTTGAAAAACTGTTTTTT,CASKGGLFEKLFF
TRBJ2-7,TRBV28,NA,NA,TGTGCCAGGCGACTAAGAGGGGTGATAGGCGAGCAGTACTTC,CARRLRGVIGEQYF
TRBJ2-7,TRBV12-3/TRBV12-4,TRBD1,few,TGTGCCAGACGGACAGGGAGCTCCTACGAGCAGTACTTC,CARRTGSSYEQYF
TRBJ1-1,TRBV15,TRBD1,few,TGTGCCACCAGCAGGGACAGGGGGCGCGGGAACACTGAAGCTTTCTTT,CATSRDRGRGNTEAFF
TRBJ1-3,TRBV20-1,NA,NA,TGCAGTGCCCCTGACGTGGGAAGCTCTGGAAACACCATATATTTT,CSAPDVGSSGNTIYF
TRBJ1-5,TRBV28,NA,many,TGTGCCAGCAGCACCCTGAGCATCCTTAGCAATCAGCCCCAGCATTTT,CASSTLSILSNQPQHF
TRBJ2-7,TRBV2,NA,many,TGTGCCAGCATTCGGGACGGATACGAGCAGTACTTC,CASIRDGYEQYF
TRBJ2-7,TRBV19,NA,few,TGTGCCAGTAGTAAATCCGGGACCCGCGGTGAGCAGTACTTC,CASSKSGTRGEQYF
TRBJ2-5,TRBV18,TRBD2,NA,TGTGCCAGCTCACCACTGGCGGGGGACCAAGAGACCCAGTACTTC,CASSPLAGDQETQYF
TRBJ1-1,TRBV27,TRBD1,many,TGTGCCAGCAGTTTAGGACAGGGGGCACCCTCGGAAGCTTTCTTT,CASSLGQGAPSEAFF
TRBJ1-5,TRBV12-3/TRBV12-4,NA,many,TGTGCCAGCAGTTTTATGTCGGATAGCAATCAGCCCCAGCATTTT,CASSFMSDSNQPQHF
TRBJ1-2,TRBV5-1,NA,many,TGCGCCAGCAGCTTGGAGGGTTTTGGCTACACCTTC,CASSLEGFGYTF
TRBJ1-2,TRBV7-2,TRBD1,NA,TGTGCCAGCAGCTTGAACGCAGGGGGCGACTATGGCTACACCTTC,CASSLNAGGDYGYTF
TRBJ1-1,TRBV29-1,NA,many,TGCAGCGTTGGACAGGAGAGTGAAGCTTTCTTT,CSVGQESEAFF
TRBJ2-7,TRBV28,NA,many,TGTGCCAGCAGTGAGCACAAAAACGAGCAGTACTTC,CASSEHKNEQYF
TRBJ2-7,TRBV11-2,NA,many,TGTGCCAGCAGTTTACTGAGACCCCCCTACGAGCAGTACTTC,CASSLLRPPYEQYF
TRBJ1-5,TRBV7-2,TRBD1,few,TGTGCCAGCAGCTTAGGGAGAGGGGGCGATCAGCCCCAGCATTTT,CASSLGRGGDQPQHF
TRBJ1-2,TRBV10-3,TRBD1,many,TGTGCCATCAGTTCTCTTAGGGACAGTTATGGCTACACCTTC,CAISSLRDSYGYTF
TRBJ2-1,TRBV28,TRBD2,few,TGTGCCAGCAGTTTACCTACTAGCGTACCTATGGGTGAGCAGTTCTTC,CASSLPTSVPMGEQFF
TRBJ1-5,TRBV6-1,NA,NA,TGTGCCAGCAGTACTATGATTGGAGGGGGTAGCAATCAGCCCCAGCATTTT,CASSTMIGGGSNQPQHF
TRBJ2-2,TRBV28,NA,many,TGTGCCAGCAGTGGGGCAGTTAACACCGGGGAGCTGTTTTTT,CASSGAVNTGELFF
TRBJ2-7,TRBV20-1,NA,many,TGCAGTGCTAGAACCGGACTACAAGGCTACGAGCAGTACTTC,CSARTGLQGYEQYF
TRBJ2-2,TRBV19,NA,NA,TGTGCCAGTAGTATTCCGACTGGTGGGGAGCTGTTTTTT,CASSIPTGGELFF
TRBJ1-2,TRBV7-2,NA,many,TGTGCCAGCAGCTTTCGGAACACAGACTATGGCTACACCTTC,CASSFRNTDYGYTF
TRBJ1-1,TRBV6-5,NA,NA,TGTGCCAGCAGTTATGTTCTGAACACTGAAGCTTTCTTT,CASSYVLNTEAFF
TRBJ2-7,TRBV7-2,NA,many,TGTGCCAGCAGCTTAAGGAACGAGCAGTACTTC,CASSLRNEQYF
TRBJ2-5,TRBV10-3,NA,many,TGTGCCATCAGTTCCGATCGGAGACAAGAGACCCAGTACTTC,CAISSDRRQETQYF
TRBJ2-7,TRBV3-1,NA,many,TGTGCCAGCAGCCGTTACACGGTGCAGTACTTC,CASSRYTVQYF
TRBJ1-4,TRBV5-1,NA,many,TGCGCCAGCAGCTTCCAGGCAGAGAATGAAAAACTGTTTTTT,CASSFQAENEKLFF
TRBJ1-6,TRBV27,NA,many,TGTGCCAGCAGTCCAGGGGTGATTTCACCCCTCCACTTT,CASSPGVISPLHF
TRBJ2-7,TRBV20-1,NA,many,TGCAGTGCTAACCACAGGGAACGCACCTACGAGCAGTACTTC,CSANHRERTYEQYF
TRBJ1-1,TRBV29-1,NA,few,TGCAGCGTTGTTCGGGGCCACACGGAAGCTTTCTTT,CSVVRGHTEAFF
TRBJ2-2,TRBV29-1,TRBD1,many,TGCAGCGTCAGACCGGGACAGGGGAACACCGGGGAGCTGTTTTTT,CSVRPGQGNTGELFF
TRBJ1-5,TRBV20-1,NA,few,TGCAGTGCTGGGGGTCGGCAGGCCTATAGCAATCAGCCCCAGCATTTT,CSAGGRQAYSNQPQHF
TRBJ1-2,TRBV7-9,NA,few,TGTGCCAGCAGCTTCATCGTGGCGGGACACAACGATGGCTACACCTTC,CASSFIVAGHNDGYTF
TRBJ1-2,TRBV15,NA,many,TGTGCCACCAGTGAGAGGGCCGGGATCACTAACTATGGCTACACCTTC,CATSERAGITNYGYTF
TRBJ2-7,TRBV28,NA,NA,TGTGCCAGCAGTTTACACGGGGGCGCGGTCTACGAGCAGTACTTC,CASSLHGGAVYEQYF
TRBJ1-5,TRBV7-8,NA,many,TGTGCCAGCAGCTCGACTCAGATAGGGGATGAGCCCCAGCATTTT,CASSSTQIGDEPQHF
TRBJ1-5,TRBV4-3,NA,NA,TGCGCCAGCAGCCAAGTGGCTGACAATCAGCCCCAGCATTTT,CASSQVADNQPQHF
TRBJ1-1,TRBV28,NA,NA,TGTGCCAGCAGTAAGGTAAACAGGCTGAGCACTGAAGCTTTCTTT,CASSKVNRLSTEAFF
TRBJ2-2,TRBV24-1,NA,few,TGTGCCTCCCAGGCTTCGAACACCGGGGAGCTGTTTTTT,CASQASNTGELFF
TRBJ2-7,TRBV3-1,NA,NA,TGTGCCAGCAGCCAGTCGGGAGAGGTTGGCGAGCAGTACTTC,CASSQSGEVGEQYF
TRBJ2-7,TRBV28,TRBD1,many,TGTGCCAGCACTACTCCCGGGACAGGGGGCCACGAGCAGTACTTC,CASTTPGTGGHEQYF